This T cell receptor (beta chain) was identified in a study of T cells after yellow fever vaccination. This clonotype was observed at least ten times. Antigen: not known. TCRdb redid the calling of the 5' RACE reads with MiXCR, one entry per CDR3 protein. The profile shows some 350,000 distinct CDR3 sequences, 6.2% of them singletons. General study points: A minor fraction of clonotypes spanned both CD4 and CD8 compartments. Though it reached lower strength, the secondary response hit its peak faster, day 5 versus 15.

CDR1 and CDR2 from the germline V gene are MNHEY and SMNVEV (reference sequence). The V segment lost 3 bases and the J segment 6 bases; nucleotides outside the gene matches: 10. There are 15 residues in the CDR3. The receptor comes from a young man who received the YFV17D yellow fever vaccine. The chain couples TRBV27 to TRBJ2-7, with 8 bases identical to TRBD2. The sequencing here drew on PBMCs, taken 5 days after the yellow fever booster vaccination. DNA of the CDR3: TGTGCCAGCAGTTTGGGGGCAGCGGGAGAATTCGAGCAGTACTTC. Translating gives CASSLGAAGEFEQYF.